Following are 17 T cell receptor beta chains from one sample sequenced in a study of shared clonotypes between healthy human individuals. Only in-frame clones appear in the TCRdb table, and some are missing; sequencing was by immunoSEQ multiplex PCR. Of about 1.5 million clones listed, around 98% are singletons. Sequenced: naive CD4+ T cells sorted from blood. Regarding subset: CD45RA+ positively selected. These receptors were taken from a man aged 25 to 40 in good health.

The chain links TRBV13 to TRBJ1-2; D is uncertain. The CDR3 loop spans 16 amino acids. Trimming removed 3 bases from V and 7 bases from J, with 21 bases in between. In germline, CDR1 is PRHDT, CDR2 FYEKMQ (reference sequence). The CDR3 region has the DNA TGTGCCAGCAGCTTGGGCAGAACAAATCCGGTGGGTGGCTACACCTTC. Translation: CASSLGRTNPVGGYTF.

For this clone: Compared with germline, one end of the junction differs, possibly owing to a read error. The chain is built from TRBV7-7 and TRBJ2-1; tentative D call: TRBD1 (5 bases). The germline V gene has CDR1 SSHAT and CDR2 FNYEAQ (reference sequence). The CDR3 is 18 amino acids. CDR3 sequence reads: CASSRAPGGIGAHNEQFF. The CDR3 DNA is TGTGCTAGCAGCCGCGCCCCGGGTGGGATTGGGGCCCACAATGAGCAGTTCTTC.

The V gene is TRBV11-2, the J gene TRBJ2-3; 7 bases match TRBD2. With 4 bases clipped from V and 6 bases from J, the junction kept 7 bases outside the gene matches. The CDR3 loop spans 14 amino acids. Germline CDR1 is SGHAT and CDR2 is FQNNGV. This CDR3 reads CASSSGLLGDTQYF. DNA of the CDR3: TGTGCCAGCAGCTCGGGACTACTCGGGGATACGCAGTATTTT.

The chain carries TRBV4-1 and TRBJ2-1, with TRBD1 matching over 10 bases. The CDR3 covers 21 residues. Germline CDR1 and CDR2: MGHRA and YSYEKL. V lost 4 bases and J lost 0; bases outside the gene matches: 18. This CDR3 is CASSLGGMGQGPPSSYNEQFF. As DNA, the CDR3 is TGCGCCAGCAGCCTGGGGGGGATGGGACAGGGGCCCCCGAGCTCCTACAATGAGCAGTTCTTC.

This chain joins TRBV2 and TRBJ1-5; D may be TRBD1 (6 bases). CDR3 length equals 16 residues. V lost 4 bases and J lost 0, with 13 bases in between. CDR1 SNHLY and CDR2 FYNNEI come from the germline V gene. CDR3 protein: CASSAMLGASNQPQHF. The CDR3 DNA follows: TGTGCCAGCAGTGCCATGTTGGGGGCTAGCAATCAGCCCCAGCATTTT.

The gene calls are TRBV5-6 and TRBJ2-1; the D gene is possibly TRBD1 (7 bases). The CDR3 spans 15 residues. The V gene's germline CDR1 is SGHDT and CDR2 YYEEEE. V was clipped by 9 bases and J by 0 bases, with 16 bases between them. The CDR3: CATRDSGLSYNEQFF. In DNA, the CDR3 is TGTGCCACAAGGGACAGCGGGCTCTCCTACAATGAGCAGTTCTTC.

This clone appeared a single time. The genes are TRBV7-6 and TRBJ1-2; 11 positions agree with TRBD1. Germline CDR1 and CDR2: SGHVS and FNYEAQ. CDR3 length: 14 residues. With 4 bases clipped from V and 6 bases from J, the junction kept 4 bases outside the gene matches. In DNA form, the CDR3 reads TGTGCCAGCAGCTCTTGGACAGGGGGCGATGGCTACACCTTC. It encodes CASSSWTGGDGYTF.

CDR3 coding DNA: TGTGCCAGCAGCGGACCACGGAACACTGAAGCTTTCTTT. Its protein is CASSGPRNTEAFF. The chain links TRBV13 to TRBJ1-1; no clear D. CDR3 length: 13 residues. Deletions cut 5 bases from V and 1 base from J, with 8 bases between. Germline CDR1 is PRHDT and CDR2 is FYEKMQ (reference sequence). Together with reference TRBV13 and TRBJ1-1, the CDR3 gives the full variable domain: AAGVIQSPRHLIKEKRETATLKCYPIPRHDTVYWYQQGPGQDPQFLISFYEKMQSDKGSIPDRFSAQQFSDYHSELNMSSLELGDSALYFCASSGPRNTEAFFGQGTRLTVV.

The chain combines TRBV7-2 with TRBJ2-7, with 8 bases identical to TRBD1. Germline V lookup: CDR1 SGHTA, CDR2 FQGNSA. Trimming at V came to 7 bases and at J to 0 bases, leaving 5 bases not matched to a gene. This CDR3 contains 14 residues. The CDR3 DNA sequence: TGTGCCAGCACCGGGACAGGTCCCTCCTACGAGCAGTACTTC. Translating gives CASTGTGPSYEQYF.

This chain joins TRBV5-6 and TRBJ2-3, with D uncertain. CDR3 length equals 14 residues. Germline V gives CDR1 SGHDT, CDR2 YYEEEE. Trimming stripped 0 bases from V and 6 bases from J, with 11 bases between. This chain's CDR3 is CASSLEAVEDTQYF. The CDR3 coding sequence is TGTGCCAGCAGCTTGGAGGCAGTTGAGGATACGCAGTATTTT.

The chain links TRBV5-1 to TRBJ2-5; D gene uncertain. Deletions cut 4 bases from V and 2 bases from J, with 21 bases between. The CDR3 length is 17 residues. Germline CDR1 is SGHRS and CDR2 is YFSETQ. The CDR3 nucleotides are TGCGCCAGCAGCAATCTAATTACCCCCGGTCGGCAAGAGACCCAGTACTTC. This codes for CASSNLITPGRQETQYF.

Worth noting for this clone: The sample contains more than one DNA sequence encoding this CDR3. The rearrangement uses TRBV7-2 and TRBJ2-1; D ambiguous. Germline V gene sequence: CDR1 SGHTA, CDR2 FQGNSA. There are 14 residues in the CDR3. With 1 base removed from V and 0 bases from J, the gap between germline ends came to 4 bases. In DNA, the CDR3 is TGTGCCAGCAGCTTAGTGGGCTCCTACAATGAGCAGTTCTTC. Protein product: CASSLVGSYNEQFF.

The chain is built from TRBV7-8 and TRBJ1-4; D is perhaps TRBD1 (5 bases). The CDR3 extends over 15 amino acids. Per germline, CDR1 SGHVS and CDR2 FQNEAQ. Trimming took 5 bases from V and 8 from J, leaving 18 bases between them. The CDR3 region has the DNA TGTGCCAGCAGCCTTACAGGTTTCGTAGGAGAAAAACTGTTTTTT. Its protein product is CASSLTGFVGEKLFF.

The chain carries TRBV4-1 and TRBJ2-7; 15 bases are a match to TRBD2. This CDR3 region has 20 residues. Germline loops: CDR1 MGHRA, CDR2 YSYEKL. Trimming at V came to 4 bases and at J to 4 bases, leaving 17 bases not matched to a gene. The CDR3 sequence is CASSPILGLAGGRIGYEQYF. In DNA form, the CDR3 reads TGCGCCAGCAGCCCAATCCTCGGACTAGCGGGAGGGCGCATAGGGTACGAGCAGTACTTC.

The gene calls are TRBV4-2 and TRBJ2-1; TRBD2 matches 13 bases. This CDR3 spans 16 amino acids. The ends lost 4 bases at V and 6 bases at J; junction bases unmatched: 6. Looked up from germline, CDR1 is LGHNA and CDR2 is YNFKEQ. CDR3 coding DNA: TGTGCCAGCAGCCGGCTGGGGACTAGCGGGACCAATGAGCAGTTCTTC. Its protein is CASSRLGTSGTNEQFF.

J is TRBJ1-1 and V is TRBV7-9, with D possibly TRBD1 on 5 matching bases. Germline values: CDR1 SEHNR, CDR2 FQNEAQ (reference sequence). The CDR3 is made up of 12 amino acids. V was clipped by 5 bases and J by 8 bases, with 12 bases between them. Here the CDR3 DNA reads TGTGCCAGCAGCCCGGGACTGAGGGAAGCTTTCTTT. Translated, it gives CASSPGLREAFF.

The V and J genes are TRBV5-1 and TRBJ2-1; D is unclear. There are 14 residues in the CDR3. Trimming stripped 0 bases from V and 4 bases from J, with 8 bases between. Looked up from germline, CDR1 is SGHRS and CDR2 is YFSETQ. CDR3 residues: CASSLEPDYNEQFF. For the CDR3, the DNA is TGCGCCAGCAGCTTGGAGCCGGATTACAATGAGCAGTTCTTC.